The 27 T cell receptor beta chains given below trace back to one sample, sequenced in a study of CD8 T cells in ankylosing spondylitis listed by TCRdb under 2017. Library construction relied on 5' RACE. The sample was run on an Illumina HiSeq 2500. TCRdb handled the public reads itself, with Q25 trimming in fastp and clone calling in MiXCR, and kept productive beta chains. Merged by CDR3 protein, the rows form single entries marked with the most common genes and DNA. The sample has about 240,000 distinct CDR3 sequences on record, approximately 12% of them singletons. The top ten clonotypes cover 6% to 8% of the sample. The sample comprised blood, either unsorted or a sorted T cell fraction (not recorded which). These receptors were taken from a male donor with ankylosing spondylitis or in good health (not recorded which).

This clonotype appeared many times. The CDR3 nucleotides read TGCGCCAGCAGCTTCCAGGGGAATTCCTACTCTGGGGCCAACGTCCTGACTTTC. Protein product: CASSFQGNSYSGANVLTF. The chain has TRBV5-1 and TRBJ2-6, with a tentative D call TRBD1 (6 bases). V lost 2 bases to trimming and J lost 0 bases, with 15 bases between them. Germline V gene data show CDR1 as SGHRS and CDR2 as YFSETQ. The CDR3 totals 18 residues.

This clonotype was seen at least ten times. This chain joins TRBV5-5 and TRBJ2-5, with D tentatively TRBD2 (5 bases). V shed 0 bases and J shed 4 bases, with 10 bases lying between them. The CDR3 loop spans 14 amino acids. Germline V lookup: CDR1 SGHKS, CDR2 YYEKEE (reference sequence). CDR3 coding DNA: TGTGCCAGCAGCTTGGGGCCGGGGTCAGAGACCCAGTACTTC. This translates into CASSLGPGSETQYF.

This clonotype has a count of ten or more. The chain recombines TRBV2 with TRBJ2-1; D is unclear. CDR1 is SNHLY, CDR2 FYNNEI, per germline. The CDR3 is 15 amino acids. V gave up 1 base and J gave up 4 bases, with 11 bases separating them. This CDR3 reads CASSEDTQGYNEQFF. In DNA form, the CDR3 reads TGTGCCAGCAGTGAAGACACCCAAGGGTACAATGAGCAGTTCTTC.

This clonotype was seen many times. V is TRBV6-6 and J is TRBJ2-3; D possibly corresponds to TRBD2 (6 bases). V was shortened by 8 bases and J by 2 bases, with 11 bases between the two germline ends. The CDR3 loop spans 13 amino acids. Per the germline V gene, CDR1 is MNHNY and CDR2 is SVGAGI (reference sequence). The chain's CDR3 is CASRRGATDTQYF. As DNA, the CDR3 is TGTGCCAGCCGGAGGGGAGCCACAGATACGCAGTATTTT.

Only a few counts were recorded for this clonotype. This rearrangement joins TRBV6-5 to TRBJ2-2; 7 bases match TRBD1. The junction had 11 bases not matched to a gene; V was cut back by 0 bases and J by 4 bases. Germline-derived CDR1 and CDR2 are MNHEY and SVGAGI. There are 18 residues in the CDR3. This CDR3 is CASSYSPARGRRTGELFF. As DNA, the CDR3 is TGTGCCAGCAGTTACTCCCCCGCGAGGGGGCGCCGCACCGGGGAGCTGTTTTTT.

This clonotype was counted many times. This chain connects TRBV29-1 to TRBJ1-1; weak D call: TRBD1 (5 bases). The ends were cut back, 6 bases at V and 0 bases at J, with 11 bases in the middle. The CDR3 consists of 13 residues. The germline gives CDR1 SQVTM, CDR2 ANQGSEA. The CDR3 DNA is TGCAGCGTGAGGGGACTCATGAACACTGAAGCTTTCTTT. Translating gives CSVRGLMNTEAFF.

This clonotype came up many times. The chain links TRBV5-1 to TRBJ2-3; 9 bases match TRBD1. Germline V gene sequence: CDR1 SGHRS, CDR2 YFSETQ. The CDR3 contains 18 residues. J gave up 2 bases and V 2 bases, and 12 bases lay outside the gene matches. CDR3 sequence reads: CASSFWRGDRALTDTQYF. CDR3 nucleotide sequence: TGCGCCAGCAGCTTTTGGAGGGGGGACAGGGCCCTCACAGATACGCAGTATTTT.

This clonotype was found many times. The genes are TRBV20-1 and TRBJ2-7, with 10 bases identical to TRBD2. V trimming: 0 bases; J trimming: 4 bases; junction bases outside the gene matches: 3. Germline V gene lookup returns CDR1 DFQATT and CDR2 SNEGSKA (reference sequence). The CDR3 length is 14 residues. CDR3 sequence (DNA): TGCAGTGCTAGAGAACTAGCGGGGCGGTACGAGCAGTACTTC. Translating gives CSARELAGRYEQYF.

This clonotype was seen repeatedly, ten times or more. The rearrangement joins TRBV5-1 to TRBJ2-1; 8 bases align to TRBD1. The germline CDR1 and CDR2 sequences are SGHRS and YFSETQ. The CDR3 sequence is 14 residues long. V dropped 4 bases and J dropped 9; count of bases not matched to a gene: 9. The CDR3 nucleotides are TGCGCCAGCAGCACAGATACAGGGGGAGGTGAGCAGTTCTTC. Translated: CASSTDTGGGEQFF.

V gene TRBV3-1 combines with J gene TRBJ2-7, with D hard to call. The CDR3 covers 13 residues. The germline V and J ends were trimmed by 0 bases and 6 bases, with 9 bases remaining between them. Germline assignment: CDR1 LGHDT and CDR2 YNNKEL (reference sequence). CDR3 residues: CASSQDPATEQYF. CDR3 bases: TGTGCCAGCAGCCAAGATCCGGCGACCGAGCAGTACTTC.

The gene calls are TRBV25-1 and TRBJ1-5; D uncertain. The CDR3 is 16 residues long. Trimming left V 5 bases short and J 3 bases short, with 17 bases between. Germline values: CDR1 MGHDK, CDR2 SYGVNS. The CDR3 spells CASSPRTEVDNQPQHF. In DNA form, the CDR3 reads TGTGCCAGCAGTCCCCGGACCGAGGTGGACAATCAGCCCCAGCATTTT.

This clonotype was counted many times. The CDR3 sequence is CASSRLAGGPSGEQYF. The CDR3 DNA follows: TGTGCCAGCAGCCGACTCGCGGGGGGGCCTTCTGGCGAGCAGTACTTC. V gene TRBV27 combines with J gene TRBJ2-7; 9 nucleotides agree with TRBD2. J was trimmed by 6 bases and V by 6 bases; bases with no gene match: 15. In germline, CDR1 is MNHEY, CDR2 SMNVEV (reference sequence). The CDR3 contains 16 residues.

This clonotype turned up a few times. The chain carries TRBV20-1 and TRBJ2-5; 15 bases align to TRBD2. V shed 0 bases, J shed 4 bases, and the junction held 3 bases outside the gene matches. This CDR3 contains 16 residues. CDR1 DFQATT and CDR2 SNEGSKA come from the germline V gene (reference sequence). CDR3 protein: CSARDPGLAGGETQYF. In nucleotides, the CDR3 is TGCAGTGCTAGAGATCCGGGACTAGCGGGAGGAGAGACCCAGTACTTC.

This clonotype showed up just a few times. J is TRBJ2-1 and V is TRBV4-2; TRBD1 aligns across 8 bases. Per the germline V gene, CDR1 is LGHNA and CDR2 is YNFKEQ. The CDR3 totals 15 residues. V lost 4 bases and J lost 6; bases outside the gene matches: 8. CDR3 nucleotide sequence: TGTGCCAGCAGCCCAGGACAGGGTTGGGGCAATGAGCAGTTCTTC. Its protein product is CASSPGQGWGNEQFF.

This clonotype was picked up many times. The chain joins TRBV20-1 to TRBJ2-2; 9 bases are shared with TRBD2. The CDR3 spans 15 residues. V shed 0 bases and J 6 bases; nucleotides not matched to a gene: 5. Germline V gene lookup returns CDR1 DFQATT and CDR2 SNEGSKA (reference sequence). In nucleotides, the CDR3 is TGCAGTGCTAGAGATGGCGGGGGGGAGGCCGGGGAGCTGTTTTTT. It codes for CSARDGGGEAGELFF.

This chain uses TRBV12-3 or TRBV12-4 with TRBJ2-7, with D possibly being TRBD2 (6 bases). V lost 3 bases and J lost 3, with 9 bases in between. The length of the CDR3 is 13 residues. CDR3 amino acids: CASSFGSGYEQYF. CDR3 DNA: TGTGCCAGCAGTTTCGGTAGCGGCTACGAGCAGTACTTC.

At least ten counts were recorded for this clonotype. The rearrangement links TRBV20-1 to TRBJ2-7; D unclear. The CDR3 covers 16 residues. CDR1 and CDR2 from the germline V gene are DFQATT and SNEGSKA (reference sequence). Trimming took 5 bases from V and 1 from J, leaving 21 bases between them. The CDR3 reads CSAPKATQQYSYEQYF. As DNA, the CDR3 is TGCAGTGCTCCAAAAGCGACTCAACAATATTCCTACGAGCAGTACTTC.

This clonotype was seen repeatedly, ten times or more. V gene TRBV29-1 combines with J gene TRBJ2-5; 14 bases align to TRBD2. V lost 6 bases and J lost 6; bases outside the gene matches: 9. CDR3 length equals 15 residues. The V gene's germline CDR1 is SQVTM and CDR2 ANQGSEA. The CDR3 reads CSVVNGTSGSKTQYF. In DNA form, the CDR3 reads TGCAGCGTCGTGAATGGGACTAGCGGGAGTAAGACCCAGTACTTC.

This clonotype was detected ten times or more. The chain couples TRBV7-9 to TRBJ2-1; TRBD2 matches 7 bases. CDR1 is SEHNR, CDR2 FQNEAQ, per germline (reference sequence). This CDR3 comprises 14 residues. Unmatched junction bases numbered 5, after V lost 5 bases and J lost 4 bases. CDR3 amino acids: CASSLLAVYNEQFF. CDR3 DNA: TGTGCCAGCAGCCTTCTAGCGGTTTACAATGAGCAGTTCTTC.

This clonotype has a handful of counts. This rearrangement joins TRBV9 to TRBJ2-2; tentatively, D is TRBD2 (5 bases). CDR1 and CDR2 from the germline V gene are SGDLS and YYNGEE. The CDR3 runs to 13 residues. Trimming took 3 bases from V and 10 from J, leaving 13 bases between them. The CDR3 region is CASSGGNIEELFF. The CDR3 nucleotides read TGTGCCAGCAGCGGAGGGAACATAGAGGAGCTGTTTTTT.

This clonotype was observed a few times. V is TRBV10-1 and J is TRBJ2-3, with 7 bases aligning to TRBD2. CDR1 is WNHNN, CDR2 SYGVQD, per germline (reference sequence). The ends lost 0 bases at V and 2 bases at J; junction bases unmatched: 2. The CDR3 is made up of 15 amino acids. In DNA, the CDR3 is TGCGCCAGCAGTGAGTCGCTAGCGGTCACAGATACGCAGTATTTT. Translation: CASSESLAVTDTQYF.

The CDR3 here is CASSTRTGASTEAFF. CDR3 in DNA: TGTGCCAGCAGCACGAGGACAGGGGCTTCAACTGAAGCTTTCTTT. The chain joins TRBV5-6 to TRBJ1-1; 9 bases are a match to TRBD1. The J segment lost 5 bases and the V segment lost 4 bases, leaving 9 bases of the junction unmatched. This CDR3 region has 15 residues. Germline values: CDR1 SGHDT, CDR2 YYEEEE.

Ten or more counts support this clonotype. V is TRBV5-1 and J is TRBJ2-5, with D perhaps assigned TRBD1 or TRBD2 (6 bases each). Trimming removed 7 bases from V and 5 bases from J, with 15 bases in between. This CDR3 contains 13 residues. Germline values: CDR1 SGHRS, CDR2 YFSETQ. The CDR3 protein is CASGPGAQETQYF. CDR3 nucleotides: TGCGCCAGCGGCCCGGGGGCCCAGGAGACCCAGTACTTC.

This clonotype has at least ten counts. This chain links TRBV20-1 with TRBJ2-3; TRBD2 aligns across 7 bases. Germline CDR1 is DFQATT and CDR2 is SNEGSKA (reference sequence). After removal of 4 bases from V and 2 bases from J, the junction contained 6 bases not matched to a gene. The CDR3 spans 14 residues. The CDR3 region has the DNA TGCAGTGCTATCCCGGGACTACCCACAGATACGCAGTATTTT. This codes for CSAIPGLPTDTQYF.

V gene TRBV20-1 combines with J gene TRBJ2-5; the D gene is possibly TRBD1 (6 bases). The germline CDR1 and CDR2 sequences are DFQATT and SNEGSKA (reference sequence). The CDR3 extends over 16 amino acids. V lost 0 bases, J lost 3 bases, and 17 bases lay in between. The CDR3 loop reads CSARDQRGQVEETQYF. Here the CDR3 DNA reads TGCAGTGCTAGAGATCAGAGGGGACAAGTAGAAGAGACCCAGTACTTC.

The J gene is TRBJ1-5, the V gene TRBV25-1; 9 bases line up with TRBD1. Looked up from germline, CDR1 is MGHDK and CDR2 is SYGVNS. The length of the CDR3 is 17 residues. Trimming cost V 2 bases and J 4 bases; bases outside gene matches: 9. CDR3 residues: CASSEGGGQGRNQPQHF. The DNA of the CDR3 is TGTGCCAGCAGTGAAGGTGGGGGACAGGGAAGAAATCAGCCCCAGCATTTT.

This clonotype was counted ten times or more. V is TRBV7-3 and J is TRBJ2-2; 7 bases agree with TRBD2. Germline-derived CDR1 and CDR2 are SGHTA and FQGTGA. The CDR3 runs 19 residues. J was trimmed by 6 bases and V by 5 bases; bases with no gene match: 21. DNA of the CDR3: TGTGCCAGCAGCCCCTCCCCCGGAGTTGGCGGGAGTAGCCCCGGGGAGCTGTTTTTT. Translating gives CASSPSPGVGGSSPGELFF.